This entry is about one T cell receptor (beta chain). The antigen is not known. Germline is not matched at one junction end, which may reflect a read error. This sample is part of a study of breast tumors, draining lymph nodes, adjacent tissues. Overall study results and limits: Data only fit, rather than demonstrated, lymph node origin of most tumor T cells. Findings are consistent with lymph node origin and intratumoral expansion of most tumor T cells. Luminal-like breast cancer showed significantly greater tumor-nontumor repertoire similarity than basal-like breast cancer did. Tumor repertoires ranked between lymph nodes and nontumor tissue in diversity, with V and J gene preferences.

MiXCR, applied by TCRdb to the multiplex PCR reads, yields one record per CDR3 protein. The sample has roughly 19,000 distinct CDR3 sequences; roughly 50% are singletons. Sequencing was carried out using breast tumor tissue. This receptor was taken from a female donor with breast cancer. Some clones in this sample may be carry-over from other donors' samples.

The CDR3 loop is CATSRDGSLGAEAFF. The CDR3 DNA sequence: TGTGCCACCAGCAGAGATGGGAGCCTAGGCGCTGAGGCTTTCTTT. The chain has TRBV15 and TRBJ1-1; D gene ambiguous. From germline, CDR1 is LNHNV and CDR2 YYDKDF (reference sequence). There are 15 residues in the CDR3.